The source of this TCR beta chain is a study of blood T cell repertoires in COVID-19. Looking at the study overall: Italy, Spain and the United States were the sources of the convalescent and acute COVID-19 samples. T cells, B-cell-depleted T cells, or PBMCs supplied cDNA or gDNA.

Original methodology: Amplifying reference gene primers gave estimates of nucleated cell counts. TCRdb's table, derived via immunoSEQ multiplex PCR, lists solely in-frame clones and lacks some. Clonal size and the V and J genes are those of that table, whereas D and trimming came from the DNA. The data show 75,000 to 100,000 clones, 70% to 90% seen once. This clonotype originated in a human donor with acute or convalescent COVID-19. The donor label of this sample is uncertain. Sequencing used peripheral blood.

The CDR3, as DNA: TGTGCCAGCACTTTCGGAGAGACCCAGTACTTC. Amino acid sequence: CASTFGETQYF. This sequence joins TRBV12-3 or TRBV12-4 and TRBJ2-5, with D hard to call. Trimming pared 7 bases from V and 4 bases from J, leaving 7 bases between. The CDR3 length is 11 residues.